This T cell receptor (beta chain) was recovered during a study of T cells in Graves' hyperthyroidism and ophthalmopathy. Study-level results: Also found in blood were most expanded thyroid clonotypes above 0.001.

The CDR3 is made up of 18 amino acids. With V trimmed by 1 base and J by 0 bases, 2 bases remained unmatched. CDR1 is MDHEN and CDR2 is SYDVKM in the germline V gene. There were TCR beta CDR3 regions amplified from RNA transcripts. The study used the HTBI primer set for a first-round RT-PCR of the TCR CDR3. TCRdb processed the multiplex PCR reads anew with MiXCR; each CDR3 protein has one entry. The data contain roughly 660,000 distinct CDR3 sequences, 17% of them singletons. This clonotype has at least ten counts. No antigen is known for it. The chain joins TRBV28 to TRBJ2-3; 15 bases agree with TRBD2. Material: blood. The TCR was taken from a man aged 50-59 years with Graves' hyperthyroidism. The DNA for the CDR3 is TGTGCCAGCAGTTTATTCGGACTAGCGGGAGGGAGCACAGATACGCAGTATTTT. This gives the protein CASSLFGLAGGSTDTQYF.